This TCR beta chain was sequenced for a study of vaccination and CD4 T cells after COVID-19. Treatment defined: approximately 10-day PBMC culture with coronavirus spike peptide pools or control peptides (ViraFEST assay). At the Johns Hopkins FTIC core, DNA taken from cultured CD4+ T cells was sequenced by way of the Oncomine TCR Beta short-read assay. Genomic DNA was extracted from cultured CD4+ T cells. TCRdb independently ran MiXCR on the PCR reads; one entry per CDR3 protein. The table has approximately 10,000 distinct CDR3 sequences, over 55% seen once. This clonotype was seen a single time. Its antigen remains unknown. Germline values: CDR1 LNHDA, CDR2 SQIVND (reference sequence). Trimming left V 4 bases short and J 0 bases short, with 6 bases between. The CDR3 is made up of 13 amino acids.

The sample comprised CD4+ T cells from blood, cultured in vitro. The receptor comes from a human donor who had recovered from COVID-19. The chain couples TRBV19 to TRBJ1-1; D not resolved. DNA for the CDR3: TGTGCCAGTAGTAGGGAAATGAACACTGAAGCTTTCTTT. Translating it yields CASSREMNTEAFF.